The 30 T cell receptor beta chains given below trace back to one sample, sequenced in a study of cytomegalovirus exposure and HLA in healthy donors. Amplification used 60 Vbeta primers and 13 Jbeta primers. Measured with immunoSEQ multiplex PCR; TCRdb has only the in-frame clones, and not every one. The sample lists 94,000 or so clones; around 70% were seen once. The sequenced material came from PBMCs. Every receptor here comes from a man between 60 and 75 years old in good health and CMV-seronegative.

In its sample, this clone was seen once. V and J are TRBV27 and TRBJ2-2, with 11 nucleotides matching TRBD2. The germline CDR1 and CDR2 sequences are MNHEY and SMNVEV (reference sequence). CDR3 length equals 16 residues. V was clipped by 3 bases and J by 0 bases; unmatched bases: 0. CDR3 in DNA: TGTGCCAGCAGTTTTAGCGGGGGGGCGAACACCGGGGAGCTGTTTTTT. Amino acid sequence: CASSFSGGANTGELFF.

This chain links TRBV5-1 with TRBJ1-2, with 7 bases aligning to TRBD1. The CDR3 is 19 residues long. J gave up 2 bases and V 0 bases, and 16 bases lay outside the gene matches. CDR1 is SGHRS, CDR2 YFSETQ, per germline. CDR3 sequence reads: CASSLDSSGTASPNYGYTF. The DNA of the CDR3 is TGCGCCAGCAGCTTGGATAGTTCCGGGACAGCCAGCCCCAACTATGGCTACACCTTC.

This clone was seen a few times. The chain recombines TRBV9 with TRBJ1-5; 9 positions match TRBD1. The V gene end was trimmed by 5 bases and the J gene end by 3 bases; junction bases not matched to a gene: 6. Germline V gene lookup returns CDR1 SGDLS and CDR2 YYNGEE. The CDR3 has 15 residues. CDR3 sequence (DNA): TGTGCCAGCAGTAGGGGACAGGGTTTCAATCAGCCCCAGCATTTT. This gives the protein CASSRGQGFNQPQHF.

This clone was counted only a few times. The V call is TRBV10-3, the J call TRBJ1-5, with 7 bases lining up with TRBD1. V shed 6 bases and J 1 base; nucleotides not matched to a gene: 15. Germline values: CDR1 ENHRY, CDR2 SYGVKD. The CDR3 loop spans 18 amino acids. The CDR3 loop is CAISATGAVSGSNQPQHF. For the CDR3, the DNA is TGTGCCATCAGCGCCACAGGGGCTGTAAGCGGAAGCAATCAGCCCCAGCATTTT.

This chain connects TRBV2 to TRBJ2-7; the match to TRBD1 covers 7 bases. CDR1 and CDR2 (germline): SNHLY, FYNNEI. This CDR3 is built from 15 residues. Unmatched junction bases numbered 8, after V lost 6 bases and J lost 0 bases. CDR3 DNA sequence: TGTGCCAGCAGGGGACAGTTTAGTAGCTCCTACGAGCAGTACTTC. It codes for CASRGQFSSSYEQYF.

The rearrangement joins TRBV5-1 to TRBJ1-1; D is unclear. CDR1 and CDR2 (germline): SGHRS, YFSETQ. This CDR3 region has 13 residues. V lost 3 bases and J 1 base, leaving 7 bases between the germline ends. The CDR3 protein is CASSYTSNTEAFF. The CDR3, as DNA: TGCGCCAGCAGCTATACATCGAACACTGAAGCTTTCTTT.

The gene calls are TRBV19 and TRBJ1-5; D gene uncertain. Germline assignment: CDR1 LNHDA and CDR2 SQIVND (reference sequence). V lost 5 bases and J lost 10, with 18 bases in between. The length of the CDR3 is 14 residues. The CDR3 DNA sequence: TGTGCCAGTAGTGGTCCGACGGACTATTCACCCCAGCATTTT. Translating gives CASSGPTDYSPQHF.

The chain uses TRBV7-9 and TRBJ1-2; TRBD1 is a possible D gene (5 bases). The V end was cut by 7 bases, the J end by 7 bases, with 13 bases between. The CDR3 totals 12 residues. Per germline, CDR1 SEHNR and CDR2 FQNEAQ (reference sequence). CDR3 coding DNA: TGTGCCAGCACCCTGGGGCTATCTGGCTACACCTTC. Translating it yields CASTLGLSGYTF.

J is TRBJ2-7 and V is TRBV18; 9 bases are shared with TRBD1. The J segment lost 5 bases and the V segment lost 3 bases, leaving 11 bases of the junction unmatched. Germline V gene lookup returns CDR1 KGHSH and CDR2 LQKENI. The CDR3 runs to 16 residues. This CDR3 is CASSPQMGQGTHEQYF. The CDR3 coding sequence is TGTGCCAGCTCACCTCAGATGGGACAGGGTACCCACGAGCAGTACTTC.

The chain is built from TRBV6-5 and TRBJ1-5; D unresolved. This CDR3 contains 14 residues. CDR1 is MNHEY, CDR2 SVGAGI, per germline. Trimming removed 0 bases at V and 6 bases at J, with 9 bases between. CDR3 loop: CASSYSTGSQPQHF. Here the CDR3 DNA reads TGTGCCAGCAGTTACTCCACGGGTAGTCAGCCCCAGCATTTT.

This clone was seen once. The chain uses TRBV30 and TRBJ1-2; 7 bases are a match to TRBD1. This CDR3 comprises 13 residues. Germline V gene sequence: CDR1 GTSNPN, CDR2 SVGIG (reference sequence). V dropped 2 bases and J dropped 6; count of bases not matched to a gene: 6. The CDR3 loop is CAWSPGTADGYTF. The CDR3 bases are TGTGCCTGGAGTCCCGGGACAGCTGATGGCTACACCTTC.

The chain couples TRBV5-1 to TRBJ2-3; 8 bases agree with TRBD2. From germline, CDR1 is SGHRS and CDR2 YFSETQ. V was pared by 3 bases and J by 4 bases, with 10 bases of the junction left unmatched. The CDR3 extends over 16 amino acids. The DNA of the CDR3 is TGCGCCAGCAGCTCCGGGGGTAGCGGGAACCCAGATACGCAGTATTTT. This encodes CASSSGGSGNPDTQYF.

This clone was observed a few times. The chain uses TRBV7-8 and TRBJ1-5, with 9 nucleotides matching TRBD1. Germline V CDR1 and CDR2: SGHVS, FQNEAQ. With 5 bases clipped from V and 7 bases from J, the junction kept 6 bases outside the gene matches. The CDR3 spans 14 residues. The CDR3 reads CASSQTGGRQPQHF. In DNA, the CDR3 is TGTGCCAGCAGCCAGACAGGGGGGAGACAGCCCCAGCATTTT.

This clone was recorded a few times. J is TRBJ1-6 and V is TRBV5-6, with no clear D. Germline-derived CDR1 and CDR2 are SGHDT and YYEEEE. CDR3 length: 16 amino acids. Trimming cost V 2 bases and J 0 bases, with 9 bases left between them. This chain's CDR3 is CASSFAGSSYNSPLHF. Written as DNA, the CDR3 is TGTGCCAGCAGCTTTGCCGGGAGCTCCTATAATTCACCCCTCCACTTT.

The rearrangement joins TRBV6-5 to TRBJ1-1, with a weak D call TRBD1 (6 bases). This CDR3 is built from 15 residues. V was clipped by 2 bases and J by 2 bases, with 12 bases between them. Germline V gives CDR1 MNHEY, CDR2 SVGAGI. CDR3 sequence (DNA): TGTGCCAGCAGTTACCCTGGACAGATAAACACTGAAGCTTTCTTT. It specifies CASSYPGQINTEAFF.

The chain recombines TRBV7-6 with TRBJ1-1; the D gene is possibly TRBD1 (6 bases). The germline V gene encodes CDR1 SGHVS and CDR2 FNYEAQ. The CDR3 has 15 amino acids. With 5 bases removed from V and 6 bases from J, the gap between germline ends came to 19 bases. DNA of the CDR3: TGTGCCAGCAGCCACTCACAGGGCCCCAATGCTGAAGCTTTCTTT. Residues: CASSHSQGPNAEAFF.

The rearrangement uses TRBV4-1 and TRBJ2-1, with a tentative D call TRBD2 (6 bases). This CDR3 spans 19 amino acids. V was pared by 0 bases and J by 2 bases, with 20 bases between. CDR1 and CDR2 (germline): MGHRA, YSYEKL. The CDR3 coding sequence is TGCGCCAGCAGCCAAGATCAGGCGGGGCAAGGGTCCCCCTACAATGAGCAGTTCTTC. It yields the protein CASSQDQAGQGSPYNEQFF.

CDR3 DNA sequence: TGTGCCAGCAGTGACCCAAGTATTAGCTCTGGAAACACCATATATTTT. Translated: CASSDPSISSGNTIYF. This chain joins TRBV6-1 and TRBJ1-3; D is undetermined. Germline V gives CDR1 MNHNS, CDR2 SASEGT. The CDR3 runs to 16 residues. V lost 3 bases to trimming and J lost 0 bases, with 12 bases between them.

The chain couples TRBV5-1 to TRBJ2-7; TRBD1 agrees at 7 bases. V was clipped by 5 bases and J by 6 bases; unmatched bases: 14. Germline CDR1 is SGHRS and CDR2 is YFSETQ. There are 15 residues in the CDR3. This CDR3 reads CASSPGQRPSREQYF. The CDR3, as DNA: TGCGCCAGCAGTCCGGGACAGCGTCCATCGCGCGAGCAGTACTTC.

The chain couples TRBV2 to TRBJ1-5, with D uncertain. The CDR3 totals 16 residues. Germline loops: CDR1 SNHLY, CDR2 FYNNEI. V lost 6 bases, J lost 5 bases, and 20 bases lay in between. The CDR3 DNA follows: TGTGCCAGCAGGGATGCGGGCCGCTCCGGCCATCAGCCCCAGCATTTT. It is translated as CASRDAGRSGHQPQHF.

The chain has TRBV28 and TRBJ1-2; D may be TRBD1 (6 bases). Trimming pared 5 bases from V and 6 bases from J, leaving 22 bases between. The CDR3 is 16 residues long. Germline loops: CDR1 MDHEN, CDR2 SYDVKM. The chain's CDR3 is CASSPPPKWGGDGYTF. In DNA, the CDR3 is TGTGCCAGCAGTCCCCCCCCGAAATGGGGGGGCGATGGCTACACCTTC.

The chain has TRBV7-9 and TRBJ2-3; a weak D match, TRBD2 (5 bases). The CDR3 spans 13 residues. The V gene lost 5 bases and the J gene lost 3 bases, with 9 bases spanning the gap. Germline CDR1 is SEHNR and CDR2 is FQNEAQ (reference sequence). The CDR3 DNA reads TGTGCCAGCAGCCTACTAGTGACAGATACGCAGTATTTT. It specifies CASSLLVTDTQYF.

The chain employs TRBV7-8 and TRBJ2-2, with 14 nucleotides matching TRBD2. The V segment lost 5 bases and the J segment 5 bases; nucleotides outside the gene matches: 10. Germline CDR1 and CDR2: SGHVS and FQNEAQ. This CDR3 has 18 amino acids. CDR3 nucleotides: TGTGCCAGCAGCCCCAGGGGACTAGCGGGAGATTATACCGGGGAGCTGTTTTTT. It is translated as CASSPRGLAGDYTGELFF.

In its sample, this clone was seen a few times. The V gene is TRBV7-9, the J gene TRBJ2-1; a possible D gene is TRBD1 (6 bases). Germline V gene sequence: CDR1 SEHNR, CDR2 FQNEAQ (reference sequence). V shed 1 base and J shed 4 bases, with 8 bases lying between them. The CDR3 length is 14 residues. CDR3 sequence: CASSLGGHYNEQFF. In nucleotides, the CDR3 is TGTGCCAGCAGCTTAGGGGGGCATTACAATGAGCAGTTCTTC. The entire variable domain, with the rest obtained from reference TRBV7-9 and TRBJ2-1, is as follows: DTGVSQNPRHKITKRGQNVTFRCDPISEHNRLYWYRQTLGQGPEFLTYFQNEAQLEKSRLLSDRFSAERPKGSFSTLEIQRTEQGDSAMYLCASSLGGHYNEQFFGPGTRLTVL.

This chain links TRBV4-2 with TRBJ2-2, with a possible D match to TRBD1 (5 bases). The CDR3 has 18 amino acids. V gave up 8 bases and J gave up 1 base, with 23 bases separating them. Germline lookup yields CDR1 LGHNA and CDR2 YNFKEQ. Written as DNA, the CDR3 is TGTGCCAGCGGTCTTGCCCCTGTAAGGGGCCGGAACACCGGGGAGCTGTTTTTT. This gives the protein CASGLAPVRGRNTGELFF.

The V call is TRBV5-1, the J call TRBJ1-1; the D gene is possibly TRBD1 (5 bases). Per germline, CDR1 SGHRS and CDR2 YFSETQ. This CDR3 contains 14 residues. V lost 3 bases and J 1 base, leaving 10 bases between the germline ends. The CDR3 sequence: CASSYRQRNTEAFF. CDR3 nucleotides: TGCGCCAGCAGCTATCGACAGCGGAACACTGAAGCTTTCTTT.

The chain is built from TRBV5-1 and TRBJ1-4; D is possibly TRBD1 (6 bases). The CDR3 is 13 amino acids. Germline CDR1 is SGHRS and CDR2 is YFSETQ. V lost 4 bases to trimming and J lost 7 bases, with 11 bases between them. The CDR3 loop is CASSRTVGEKLFF. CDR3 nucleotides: TGCGCCAGCAGCAGGACAGTAGGTGAAAAACTGTTTTTT.

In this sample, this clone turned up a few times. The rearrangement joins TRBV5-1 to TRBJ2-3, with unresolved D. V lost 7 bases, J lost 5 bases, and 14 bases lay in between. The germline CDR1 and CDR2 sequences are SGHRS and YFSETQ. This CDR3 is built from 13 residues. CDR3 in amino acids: CASGDPAEDTQYF. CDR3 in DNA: TGCGCCAGCGGCGACCCCGCGGAAGATACGCAGTATTTT.

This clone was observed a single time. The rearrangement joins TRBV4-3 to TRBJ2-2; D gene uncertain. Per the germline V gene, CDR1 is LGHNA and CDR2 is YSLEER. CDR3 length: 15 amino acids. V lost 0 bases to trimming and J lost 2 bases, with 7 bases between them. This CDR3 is CASSQDRVNTGELFF. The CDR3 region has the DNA TGCGCCAGCAGCCAAGATCGCGTCAACACCGGGGAGCTGTTTTTT.

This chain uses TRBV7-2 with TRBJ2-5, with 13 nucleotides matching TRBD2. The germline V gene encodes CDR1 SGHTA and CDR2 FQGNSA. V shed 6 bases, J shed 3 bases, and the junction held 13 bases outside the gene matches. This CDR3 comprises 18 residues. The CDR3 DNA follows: TGTGCCAGCAGTTTTGAACTAGCGGGGGGGCCGGGGAAAGAGACCCAGTACTTC. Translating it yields CASSFELAGGPGKETQYF.